This T cell receptor (beta chain) was captured by sequencing in a study of T cells in Graves' hyperthyroidism and ophthalmopathy. Looking at the study overall: Peripheral blood samples were taken at initial diagnosis, prior to any treatment. Study results and caveats: Blood samples included most of the expanded thyroid clonotypes exceeding 0.001.

The CDR3 runs to 16 residues. V shed 0 bases, J shed 5 bases, and the junction held 7 bases outside the gene matches. This clonotype occurred many times. The antigen is unknown. Newly diagnosed hyperthyroidism, duration under 2 months, in patients aged 18 to 65. From RNA transcripts, TCR beta CDR3 regions were amplified. With the HTBI primer set, the TCR CDR3 went through a first round of RT-PCR. From the multiplex PCR reads, TCRdb called clonotypes with MiXCR, one entry per CDR3 protein. The data show 500,000 to 600,000 distinct CDR3 sequences, with 15% to 20% seen just once and about 20% held by the top ten.

V usage is TRBV12-3 or TRBV12-4 and J usage is TRBJ2-3, with 8 bases that match TRBD2. The sequenced material came from blood. The sequence came from a woman between 18 and 30 years old with Graves' hyperthyroidism. The CDR3 sequence is CASSLAGTRVLDTQYF. The CDR3 coding sequence is TGTGCCAGCAGTTTAGCGGGGACTAGAGTCTTAGATACGCAGTATTTT.